This TCR beta chain appears in the sequencing data of a study of identifying expanded T cells in peripheral blood. Whole-study findings and limits: Across healthy donors, higher total template counts meant significantly greater roughly 2-week count variance. Technical replicates showed roughly 1.2 changed clones; approximately 2 weeks 15 to 20; four weeks 19.

V was pared by 2 bases and J by 0 bases, with 15 bases between. This CDR3 region has 17 residues. The germline gives CDR1 SGHDT, CDR2 YYEEEE. As for this clone: Its antigen is as yet unknown.

TCRdb's table, derived via immunoSEQ multiplex PCR, lists solely in-frame clones and lacks some. Here the sample spans about 100,000 clones, approximately 86% being singletons. Collection occurred without any documented infections or immune events in donors. The receptor was derived from a person aged 18 to 70 in good health. What was sequenced was blood. The chain has TRBV5-6 and TRBJ2-1; D ambiguous. CDR3 loop: CASSFLIWGSSYNEQFF. CDR3 nucleotides: TGTGCCAGCAGCTTTTTGATTTGGGGTAGCTCCTACAATGAGCAGTTCTTC.